The entry below gives a single T cell receptor beta chain sequence along with its context. V gave up 5 bases and J gave up 0 bases; unmatched junction bases: 3. The germline V gene encodes CDR1 WNHNN and CDR2 SYGVQD (reference sequence). The CDR3 has 15 amino acids. Under the authors' procedure: Reference gene primer amplification gave nucleated cell count estimates. Sequencing was performed with immunoSEQ multiplex PCR; in TCRdb, only in-frame clones are kept and a portion is missing. The V and J calls and clone size come from that table; D and trimming were worked out from the DNA. The data contain about 86,000 clones, around 87% of them singletons. The sample is drawn from a study of blood T cell repertoires in COVID-19. In the study overall: The origin of the acute and convalescent COVID-19 samples was the United States, Italy and Spain. In each case, the material was cDNA or gDNA derived from T cells, B-cell-depleted T cells, or PBMCs.

The sequencing input was peripheral blood. V gene TRBV10-1 combines with J gene TRBJ2-2, with TRBD1 identical over 7 bases. This sequence was found in a human donor in a cohort sampled during active COVID-19. The CDR3 sequence: CASSPGTANTGELFF. Here the CDR3 DNA reads TGCGCCAGCAGTCCCGGGACAGCGAACACCGGGGAGCTGTTTTTT.